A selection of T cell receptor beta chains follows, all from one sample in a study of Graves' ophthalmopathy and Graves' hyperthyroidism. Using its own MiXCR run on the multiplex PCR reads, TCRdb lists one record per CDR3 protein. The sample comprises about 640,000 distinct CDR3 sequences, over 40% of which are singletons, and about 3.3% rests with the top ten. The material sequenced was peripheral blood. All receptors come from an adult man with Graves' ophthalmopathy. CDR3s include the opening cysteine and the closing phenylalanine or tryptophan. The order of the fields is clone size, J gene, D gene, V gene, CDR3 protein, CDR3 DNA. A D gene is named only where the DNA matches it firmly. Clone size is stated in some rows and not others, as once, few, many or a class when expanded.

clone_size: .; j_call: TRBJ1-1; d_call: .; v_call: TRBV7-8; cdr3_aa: CASSQDFETNTEAFF; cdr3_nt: TGCGCCAGCAGCCAAGATTTCGAGACGAACACTGAAGCTTTCTTT
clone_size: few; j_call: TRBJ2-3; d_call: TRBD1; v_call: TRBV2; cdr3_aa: CASRDTGADTQYF; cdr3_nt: TGTGCCAGCAGGGACACAGGGGCAGATACGCAGTATTTT
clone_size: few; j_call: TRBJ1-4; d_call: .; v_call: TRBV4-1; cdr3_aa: CASSQDLRDEGKLFF; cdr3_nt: TGCGCCAGCAGCCAAGATCTCAGGGATGAAGGAAAACTGTTTTTT
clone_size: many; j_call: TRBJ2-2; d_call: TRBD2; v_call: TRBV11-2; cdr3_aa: CASSLQLAGAAGELFF; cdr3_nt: TGTGCCAGCAGCCTCCAACTAGCGGGAGCGGCCGGGGAGCTGTTTTTT
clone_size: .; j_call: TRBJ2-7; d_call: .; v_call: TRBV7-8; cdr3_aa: CASSQDTASYEQYF; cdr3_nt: TGTGCCAGCAGCCAAGATACGGCCTCCTACGAGCAGTACTTC
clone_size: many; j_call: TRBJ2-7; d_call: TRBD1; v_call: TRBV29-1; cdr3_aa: CSVAGQGVDEQYF; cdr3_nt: TGCAGCGTTGCGGGACAGGGGGTTGACGAGCAGTACTTC
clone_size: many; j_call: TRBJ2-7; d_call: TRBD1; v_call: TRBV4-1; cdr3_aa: CASSPPGQGRGEQYF; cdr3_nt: TGCGCCAGCAGCCCACCGGGACAGGGCCGGGGGGAGCAGTACTTC
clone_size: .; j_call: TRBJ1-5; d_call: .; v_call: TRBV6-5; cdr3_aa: CASSSNRGAQHF; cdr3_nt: TGTGCCAGCAGTTCCAACCGCGGGGCCCAGCATTTT
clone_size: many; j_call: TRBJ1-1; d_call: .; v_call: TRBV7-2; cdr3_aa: CASSLTGGFTEAFF; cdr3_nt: TGTGCCAGCAGCTTAACGGGCGGATTTACTGAAGCTTTCTTT
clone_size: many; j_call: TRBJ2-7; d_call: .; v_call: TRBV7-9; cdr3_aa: CASSSNSFYEQYF; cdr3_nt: TGTGCCAGCAGCTCCAACTCCTTTTACGAGCAGTACTTC
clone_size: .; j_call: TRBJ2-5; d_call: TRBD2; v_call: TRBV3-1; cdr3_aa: CASSQGASGGQETQYF; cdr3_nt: TGTGCCAGCAGCCAAGGGGCTAGCGGGGGCCAAGAGACCCAGTACTTC
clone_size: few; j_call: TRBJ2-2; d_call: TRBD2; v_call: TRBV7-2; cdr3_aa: CASSRLLIRGLAGEYTGELFF; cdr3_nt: TGTGCCAGCAGCCGACTACTAATTCGGGGACTAGCGGGGGAGTACACCGGGGAGCTGTTTTTT
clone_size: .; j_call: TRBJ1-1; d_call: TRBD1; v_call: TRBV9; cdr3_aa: CASSVGQGANTEAFF; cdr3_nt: TGTGCCAGCAGCGTAGGGCAGGGGGCGAACACTGAAGCTTTCTTT
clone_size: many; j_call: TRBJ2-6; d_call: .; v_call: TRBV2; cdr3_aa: CASRDSSGANVLTF; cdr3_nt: TGTGCCAGCAGGGACAGCTCTGGGGCCAACGTCCTGACTTTC
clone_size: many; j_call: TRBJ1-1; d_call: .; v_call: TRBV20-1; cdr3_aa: CSAPRGRNTEAFF; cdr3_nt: TGCAGTGCCCCTAGGGGACGGAACACTGAAGCTTTCTTT
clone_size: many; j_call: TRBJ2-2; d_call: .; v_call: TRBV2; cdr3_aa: CASSEVGTENTGELFF; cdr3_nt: TGTGCCAGCAGTGAGGTCGGGACGGAGAACACCGGGGAGCTGTTTTTT
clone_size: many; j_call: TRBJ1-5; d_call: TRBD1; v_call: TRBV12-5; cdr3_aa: CASGSDRDGQPQHF; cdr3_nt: TGTGCTAGTGGTTCGGACAGGGACGGTCAGCCCCAGCATTTT
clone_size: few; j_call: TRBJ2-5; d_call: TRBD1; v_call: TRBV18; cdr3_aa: CASSPAYRGQETQYF; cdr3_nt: TGTGCCAGCTCACCAGCGTACAGGGGCCAAGAGACCCAGTACTTC
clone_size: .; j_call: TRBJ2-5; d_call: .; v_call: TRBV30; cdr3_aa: CAWSVPGEGLETQYF; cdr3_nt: TGTGCCTGGAGTGTACCGGGAGAGGGTTTGGAGACCCAGTACTTC
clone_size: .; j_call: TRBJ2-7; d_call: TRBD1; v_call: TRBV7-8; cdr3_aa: CASSFNRQGYEQYF; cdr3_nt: TGTGCCAGCAGCTTTAATCGACAGGGCTACGAGCAGTACTTC
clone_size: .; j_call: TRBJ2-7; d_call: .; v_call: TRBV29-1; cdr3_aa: CSLDPGKTYEQYF; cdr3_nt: TGCAGCTTGGATCCTGGCAAAACCTACGAGCAGTACTTC
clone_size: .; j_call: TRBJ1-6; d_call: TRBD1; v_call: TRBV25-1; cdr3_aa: CASSGVGQGHSPPHF; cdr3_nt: TGTGCCAGCAGTGGGGTGGGACAGGGGCATTCACCCCCCCACTTT
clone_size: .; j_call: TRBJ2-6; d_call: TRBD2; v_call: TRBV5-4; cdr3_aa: CASSQVPAGSYVLTF; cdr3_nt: TGCGCCAGCAGCCAGGTACCAGCGGGGTCCTACGTCCTGACTTTC
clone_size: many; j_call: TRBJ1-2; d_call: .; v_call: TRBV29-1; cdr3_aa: CSGSGNYGYTF; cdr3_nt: TGCAGCGGGTCGGGTAACTATGGCTACACCTTC
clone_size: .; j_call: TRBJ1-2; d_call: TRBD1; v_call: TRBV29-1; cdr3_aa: CSVERDRGNYGYTF; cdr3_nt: TGCAGCGTTGAAAGGGACAGGGGGAACTATGGCTACACCTTC
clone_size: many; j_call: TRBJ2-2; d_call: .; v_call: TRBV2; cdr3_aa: CASSEARAQGTGELFF; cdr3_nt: TGTGCCAGCAGTGAAGCTAGGGCCCAGGGCACCGGGGAGCTGTTTTTT
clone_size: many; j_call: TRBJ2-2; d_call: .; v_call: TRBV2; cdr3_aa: CASSENSPNTGELFF; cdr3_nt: TGTGCCAGCAGTGAAAACAGCCCGAACACCGGGGAGCTGTTTTTT
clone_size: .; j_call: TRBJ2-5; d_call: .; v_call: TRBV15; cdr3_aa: CATSSFRGQTQYF; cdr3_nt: TGTGCCACCAGCAGCTTCAGGGGCCAGACCCAGTACTTC
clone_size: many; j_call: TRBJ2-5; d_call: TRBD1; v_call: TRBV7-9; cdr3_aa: CASSYWDSQETQYF; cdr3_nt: TGTGCCAGCAGCTACTGGGACAGTCAAGAGACCCAGTACTTC
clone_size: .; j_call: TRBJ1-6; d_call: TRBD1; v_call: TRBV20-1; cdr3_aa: CSAPGTGISPLHF; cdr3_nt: TGCAGTGCTCCCGGGACAGGGATTTCACCCCTCCACTTT
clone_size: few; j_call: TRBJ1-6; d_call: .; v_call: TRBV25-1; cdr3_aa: CASSDRVNGGSPLHF; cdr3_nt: TGTGCCAGCAGCGACCGGGTCAACGGGGGTTCACCCCTCCACTTT
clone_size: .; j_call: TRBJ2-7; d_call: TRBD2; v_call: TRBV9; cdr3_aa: CASSDPGLAGYEQYF; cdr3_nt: TGTGCCAGCAGCGACCCGGGACTAGCGGGTTACGAGCAGTACTTC
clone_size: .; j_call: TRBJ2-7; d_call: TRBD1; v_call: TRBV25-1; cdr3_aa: CASRGTGAYEQLF; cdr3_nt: TGTGCCAGCAGAGGGACAGGGGCCTACGAGCAGCTCTTC
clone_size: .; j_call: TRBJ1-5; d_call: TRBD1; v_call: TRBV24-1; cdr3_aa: CATSATGAQHF; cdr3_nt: TGTGCCACCAGTGCGACAGGGGCCCAGCATTTT
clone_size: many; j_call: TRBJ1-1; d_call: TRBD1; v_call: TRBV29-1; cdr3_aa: CSAYQGVNTEAFF; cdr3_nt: TGCAGCGCCTATCAGGGGGTGAACACTGAAGCTTTCTTT
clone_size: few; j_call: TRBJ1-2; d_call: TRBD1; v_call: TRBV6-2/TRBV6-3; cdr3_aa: CASSYGGQSYGYTF; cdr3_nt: TGTGCCAGCAGTTACGGGGGACAGAGCTATGGCTACACCTTC
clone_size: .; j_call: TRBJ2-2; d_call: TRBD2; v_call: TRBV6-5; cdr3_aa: CASSVLAGDWTGELFF; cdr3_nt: TGTGCCAGCAGTGTCTTGGCGGGAGACTGGACCGGGGAGCTGTTTTTT
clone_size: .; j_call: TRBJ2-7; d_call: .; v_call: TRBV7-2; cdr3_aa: CASSLTGDTSYEQYF; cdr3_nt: TGTGCCAGCAGCTTAACCGGAGACACTTCATACGAGCAGTACTTC
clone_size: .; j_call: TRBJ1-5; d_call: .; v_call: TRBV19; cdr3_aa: CASSIWQPQHF; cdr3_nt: TGTGCCAGTAGTATTTGGCAGCCCCAGCATTTT
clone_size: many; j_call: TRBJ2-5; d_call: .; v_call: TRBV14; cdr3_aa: CASSQVGFRDFQETQYF; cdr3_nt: TGTGCCAGCAGCCAAGTGGGATTCCGGGACTTCCAAGAGACCCAGTACTTC
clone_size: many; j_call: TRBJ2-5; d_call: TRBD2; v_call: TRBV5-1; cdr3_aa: CASSLGGTSGLHEETQYF; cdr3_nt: TGCGCCAGCAGCTTGGGAGGGACTAGCGGGCTGCATGAGGAGACCCAGTACTTC
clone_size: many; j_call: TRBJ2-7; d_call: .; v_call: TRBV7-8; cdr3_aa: CASSLVGRPSSYEQYF; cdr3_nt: TGTGCCAGCAGCTTAGTTGGCAGGCCCAGCTCCTACGAGCAGTACTTC
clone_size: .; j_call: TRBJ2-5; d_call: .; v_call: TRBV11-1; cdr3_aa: CASSRTDGAQYF; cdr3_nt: TGTGCCAGCAGCCGTACCGACGGGGCCCAGTACTTC
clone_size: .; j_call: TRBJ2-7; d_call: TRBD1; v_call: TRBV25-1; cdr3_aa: CASSGSGTGGGGYEQYF; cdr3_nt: TGTGCCAGCAGTGGTTCCGGGACAGGGGGAGGCGGTTACGAGCAGTACTTC
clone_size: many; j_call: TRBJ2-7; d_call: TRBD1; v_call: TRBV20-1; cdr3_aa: CSARTGAADEQYF; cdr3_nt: TGCAGTGCTCGGACAGGGGCTGCCGACGAGCAGTACTTC
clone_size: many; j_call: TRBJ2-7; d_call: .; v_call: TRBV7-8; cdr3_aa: CASSLEQGSGYEQYF; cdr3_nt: TGTGCCAGCAGCTTAGAACAGGGTTCCGGGTACGAGCAGTACTTC
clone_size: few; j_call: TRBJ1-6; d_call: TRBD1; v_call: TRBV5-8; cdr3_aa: CASSLEHGTGVNSPLHF; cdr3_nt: TGTGCCAGCAGCTTGGAACACGGGACAGGGGTAAATTCACCCCTCCACTTT
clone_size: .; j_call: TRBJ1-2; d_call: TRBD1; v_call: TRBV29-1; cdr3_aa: CSVEETGNYGYTF; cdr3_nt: TGCAGCGTTGAAGAGACAGGGAACTATGGCTACACCTTC
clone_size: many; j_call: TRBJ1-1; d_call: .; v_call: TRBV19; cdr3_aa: CASSIFGHGGTEAFF; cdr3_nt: TGTGCCAGTAGTATCTTCGGACACGGAGGTACTGAAGCTTTCTTT
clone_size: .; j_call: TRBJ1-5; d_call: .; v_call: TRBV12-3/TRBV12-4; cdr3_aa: CASSLKRAYSNQPQHF; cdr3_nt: TGTGCCAGCAGTTTAAAAAGAGCGTATAGCAATCAGCCCCAGCATTTT
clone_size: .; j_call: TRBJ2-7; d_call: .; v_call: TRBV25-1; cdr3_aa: CASSEGTVRNRHF; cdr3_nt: TGTGCCAGCAGTGAAGGGACCGTCCGGAACAGGCACTTC
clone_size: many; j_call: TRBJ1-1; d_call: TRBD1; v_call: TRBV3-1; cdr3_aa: CASSLGTGALNTEAFF; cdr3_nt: TGTGCCAGCAGCCTAGGGACAGGGGCCCTGAACACTGAAGCTTTCTTT
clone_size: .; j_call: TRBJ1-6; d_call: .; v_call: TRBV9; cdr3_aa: CASSQSGTAYNSPLHF; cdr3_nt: TGTGCCAGCAGCCAATCCGGGACGGCTTATAATTCACCCCTCCACTTT
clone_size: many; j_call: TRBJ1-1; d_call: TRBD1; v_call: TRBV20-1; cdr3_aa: CSASRDRVEAFF; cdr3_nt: TGCAGTGCTAGCCGGGACAGGGTTGAAGCTTTCTTT
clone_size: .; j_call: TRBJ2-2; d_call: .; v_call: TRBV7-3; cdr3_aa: CASSPPGHTGELFF; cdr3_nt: TGTGCCAGCAGCCCACCGGGACACACCGGGGAGCTGTTTTTT
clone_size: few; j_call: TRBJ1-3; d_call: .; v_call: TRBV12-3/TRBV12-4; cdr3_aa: CASSLLTVGGRLPGNTIYF; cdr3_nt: TGTGCCAGCAGTTTATTGACGGTCGGGGGTCGGCTCCCTGGAAACACCATATATTTT
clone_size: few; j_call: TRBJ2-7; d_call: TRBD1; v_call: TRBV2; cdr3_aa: CASSSGTGGGYEQYF; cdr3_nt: TGTGCCAGCAGCAGCGGGACAGGGGGCGGGTACGAGCAGTACTTC